This entry describes one T cell receptor beta chain. What it binds is not known. TCRdb's table, derived via immunoSEQ multiplex PCR, lists solely in-frame clones and lacks some. This repertoire shows 50,000 to 70,000 clones, more than 60% found once; its top ten account for approximately 20%. A 10-day culture period preceded the isolation of CD4+ T cells. The source of the sample is a study of vaccination effects on CD4 cells after COVID-19. V gave up 3 bases and J gave up 7 bases, with 10 bases separating them. CDR3 length: 13 residues. The clonotype comes from a human donor who had a prior SARS-CoV-2 infection. The genes are TRBV12-3 or TRBV12-4 and TRBJ1-5, with D possibly matching TRBD1 (5 bases). The starting material was CD4+ T cells from PBMCs cultured without peptide, obtained before COVID-19 vaccination. CDR3 loop: CASSFTGRQPQHF. The DNA for the CDR3 is TGTGCCAGCAGTTTCACGGGACGACAGCCCCAGCATTTT.